These 12 T cell receptor beta chains came from one sample sequenced in a study of response to subunit inactivated influenza vaccine. TCRdb fed the RT-PCR reads into MiXCR, producing one record per CDR3 protein. The sample lists roughly 780,000 distinct CDR3 sequences, around 18% seen once, with approximately 10% in the top ten. Source: PBMCs from blood, taken 4 to 6 days after vaccination. The source of these receptors is a man aged 45 to 65 who received an inactivated influenza vaccine.

The V and J genes are TRBV5-1 and TRBJ2-7, with D tentatively TRBD2 (6 bases). CDR1 SGHRS and CDR2 YFSETQ come from the germline V gene. This CDR3 is built from 16 residues. The V end was cut by 4 bases, the J end by 3 bases, with 20 bases between. The CDR3 protein is CASSAGPLLFNYEQYF. In DNA, the CDR3 is TGCGCCAGCAGCGCGGGACCGTTGCTGTTTAACTACGAGCAGTACTTC.

V gene TRBV6-2 or TRBV6-3 combines with J gene TRBJ2-3, with 14 bases identical to TRBD2. J gave up 2 bases and V 6 bases, and 4 bases lay outside the gene matches. Germline CDR1 and CDR2: MNHEY and SVGEGT. CDR3 length: 16 residues. CDR3 residues: CASRWTSGGPTDTQYF. DNA for the CDR3: TGTGCCAGCAGGTGGACTAGCGGGGGGCCCACAGATACGCAGTATTTT.

This clonotype showed up just a few times. The CDR3 DNA follows: TGTGCCAGCAGTTTAAAGGGGCTGAGGTGGGATGAGCAGTTCTTC. Its protein is CASSLKGLRWDEQFF. The chain is built from TRBV12-3 or TRBV12-4 and TRBJ2-1, with a weak D call TRBD1 (5 bases). This CDR3 has 15 residues. Trimming removed 2 bases from V and 8 bases from J, with 16 bases in between.

There are a few counts of this clonotype. The chain uses TRBV4-1 and TRBJ2-7; D is ambiguous. The CDR3 has 15 residues. Trimming removed 0 bases at V and 4 bases at J, with 13 bases between. Germline V lookup: CDR1 MGHRA, CDR2 YSYEKL. CDR3 sequence (DNA): TGCGCCAGCAGCCAAGAAGCAGCTCCCCTTTACGAGCAGTACTTC. As protein: CASSQEAAPLYEQYF.

This clonotype showed up just a few times. V usage is TRBV20-1 and J usage is TRBJ2-5; 8 bases line up with TRBD1. Germline values: CDR1 DFQATT, CDR2 SNEGSKA (reference sequence). V shed 5 bases, J shed 5 bases, and the junction held 4 bases outside the gene matches. The CDR3 consists of 12 residues. The CDR3 sequence is CSASRGLETQYF. The CDR3 bases are TGCAGTGCTTCCAGGGGGCTGGAGACCCAGTACTTC.

The chain joins TRBV11-2 to TRBJ2-5; 8 nucleotides align to TRBD2. Germline V gene sequence: CDR1 SGHAT, CDR2 FQNNGV. The V segment lost 3 bases and the J segment 3 bases; nucleotides outside the gene matches: 15. This CDR3 has 18 amino acids. CDR3 amino acids: CASSFFPFLLAAEETQYF. The CDR3 DNA reads TGTGCCAGCAGCTTTTTCCCTTTTTTACTAGCGGCGGAAGAGACCCAGTACTTC. The entire variable domain, with the rest obtained from reference TRBV11-2 and TRBJ2-5, is as follows: EAGVAQSPRYKIIEKRQSVAFWCNPISGHATLYWYQQILGQGPKLLIQFQNNGVVDDSQLPKDRFSAERLKGVDSTLKIQPAKLEDSAVYLCASSFFPFLLAAEETQYFGPGTRLLVL.

A few counts support this clonotype. The chain carries TRBV29-1 and TRBJ1-1, with TRBD1 as a possible D gene (5 bases). From germline, CDR1 is SQVTM and CDR2 ANQGSEA. The CDR3 is 13 amino acids. V shed 3 bases and J shed 1 base, with 9 bases lying between them. As DNA, the CDR3 is TGCAGCGTTGAGAAACAGGCGAACACTGAAGCTTTCTTT. Translating gives CSVEKQANTEAFF.

This chain uses TRBV5-1 with TRBJ2-3; no definite D call. Trimming cost V 0 bases and J 0 bases, with 11 bases left between them. This CDR3 region has 16 residues. CDR1 and CDR2 from the germline V gene are SGHRS and YFSETQ. The CDR3 bases are TGCGCCAGCAGCTTGGAAGGCAGGTCTAGCACAGATACGCAGTATTTT. Amino acid sequence: CASSLEGRSSTDTQYF.

The rearrangement joins TRBV12-3 or TRBV12-4 to TRBJ2-2; maybe TRBD2 (6 bases). V dropped 5 bases and J dropped 8 bases, with 12 bases sitting between them. The CDR3 has 13 residues. The CDR3 bases are TGTGCCAGCAGTCGACTAGGTGGTGGGGAGCTGTTTTTT. Its translation is CASSRLGGGELFF.

This clonotype was seen a few times. The chain links TRBV12-3 or TRBV12-4 to TRBJ1-2; D gene uncertain. The CDR3 is 14 residues long. V was trimmed by 6 bases and J by 7 bases, leaving 18 bases between them. The CDR3 nucleotides are TGTGCCAGCAGGGACCGGGCCCCGAACCGTGGCTACACCTTC. It specifies CASRDRAPNRGYTF.

The rearrangement uses TRBV20-1 and TRBJ2-5, with D maybe TRBD2 (6 bases). The V end was cut by 6 bases, the J end by 0 bases, with 17 bases between. This CDR3 comprises 15 residues. CDR1 and CDR2 (germline): DFQATT, SNEGSKA (reference sequence). The DNA of the CDR3 is TGCAGTGCCAAAGGGGACTGGAAGTACCAAGAGACCCAGTACTTC. This encodes CSAKGDWKYQETQYF.

The rearrangement links TRBV7-2 to TRBJ2-7, with 9 positions matching TRBD2. Losses at the gene ends were 8 bases for V and 0 bases for J; bases not matched to a gene: 11. This CDR3 spans 16 amino acids. Germline CDR1 and CDR2: SGHTA and FQGNSA. CDR3 loop: CASALGGRGGSYEQYF. The CDR3 nucleotides read TGTGCCAGCGCCCTAGGTGGGCGGGGGGGCTCCTACGAGCAGTACTTC.